This T cell receptor beta chain was found in a study of blood T cell repertoires in COVID-19. In the authors' methods: Quantification of nucleated cells was approximated via reference gene primer amplification. The table came from immunoSEQ multiplex PCR; TCRdb's copy has only in-frame clones and leaves some out. V, J and clone size reflect that table, while D and trimming were determined from the DNA. The top ten hold around 4.3% of the sample, which has about 170,000 clones, around 78% seen once. The cohort comprised adults aged roughly 18 to 90 years residing in under 25 US areas. Cohort 3 recovery required two negative PCRs, clearance, or symptom resolution. The CDR3 consists of 13 residues. Germline V lookup: CDR1 SGDLS, CDR2 YYNGEE. V shed 5 bases, J shed 5 bases, and the junction held 3 bases outside the gene matches.

Material: PBMCs or T cells enriched from blood (not recorded which). The TCR was taken from a woman aged 50 to 60 who had recovered from COVID-19. This chain links TRBV9 with TRBJ2-1, with TRBD1 matching over 8 bases. Here the CDR3 reads CASRDRANNEQFF. The CDR3 nucleotides are TGTGCCAGCAGGGACAGGGCCAACAATGAGCAGTTCTTC. Full variable domain (missing parts from reference TRBV9 and TRBJ2-1): DSGVTQTPKHLITATGQRVTLRCSPRSGDLSVYWYQQSLDQGLQFLIQYYNGEERAKGNILERFSAQQFPDLHSELNLSSLELGDSALYFCASRDRANNEQFFGPGTRLTVL.